This T cell receptor (beta chain) was profiled in a study of neurological immune-mediated disorders. This clonotype was counted at least ten times. Each CDR3 protein is one row after TCRdb ran MiXCR on the 5' RACE reads. The sample yields around 61,000 distinct CDR3 sequences, roughly 4.9% seen once. Germline-derived CDR1 and CDR2 are KGHDR and SFDVKD. Trimming removed 4 bases from V and 4 bases from J; junction bases left unmatched: 7. This CDR3 has 16 amino acids. The specimen was PBMCs. The sequence came from a human donor with multiple sclerosis. The donor label of this sample is uncertain. This chain connects TRBV24-1 to TRBJ2-2; 8 nucleotides match TRBD1. The CDR3 nucleotides are TGTGCCACCAGTGACCCTGGACAGGGCCCCACCGGGGAGCTGTTTTTT. This gives the protein CATSDPGQGPTGELFF.